The following is a T cell receptor beta chain sequence with its context. The CDR3 runs to 14 residues. V lost 0 bases and J 3 bases, leaving 9 bases between the germline ends. Germline values: CDR1 SGHTA, CDR2 FQGNSA. This record belongs to a study of blood T cell repertoires in COVID-19. Original data processing: Counts of nucleated cells, estimated from reference gene primer amplification, were obtained. The method was immunoSEQ multiplex PCR; TCRdb's version includes in-frame clones alone and lacks a portion of them. V, J and clone size were drawn from that table, and D and trimming were deduced from the DNA. In the table there are 250,000 to 350,000 clones, around 85% of which are singletons.

The chain has TRBV7-2 and TRBJ2-7; D uncertain. Input material: peripheral blood. This TCR derives from a human donor with COVID-19, enrolled during active disease. The donor label of this sample is uncertain. CDR3 coding DNA: TGTGCCAGCAGCTTAGCGTCACGGGTCTACGAGCAGTACTTC. This gives the protein CASSLASRVYEQYF.